This T cell receptor beta chain was profiled in a study of cytomegalovirus exposure and HLA in healthy donors (TCRdb year 2017). With respect to the entire study: An earlier analysis of about 530 of the donors reported 276 Gb of sequence data and 117 million unique TCR beta sequences obtained from approximately 180 million T cells. An early release covering some 640 HLA-typed donors comprised approximately 290 gigabases of sequencing data and around 86 million unique TCR sequences. Among the roughly 400 genotyped donors, approximately 76% belonged to the genetic ancestry cluster associated with self-reported Caucasian donors. The aim of the study was to test whether cataloging public T cell receptors could identify signatures of past pathogen exposure. Using immunosequencing, the study profiled T cell repertoires from 500 to 800 subjects and related those repertoires to cytomegalovirus serostatus. Along with the roughly 670-subject first cohort, a separate validation cohort of over a hundred different subjects was used. To predict cytomegalovirus infection status, the study brought together high-throughput TCR immunosequencing, statistical association of individual TCRs with disease status, and machine learning. To study patterns of TCR occurrence, a later analysis re-analyzed previously published TCR beta repertoires from hundreds of donors and added high-resolution HLA genotyping. The later analysis used no new phenotypic data to find candidate immune exposures, relying instead on TCR beta sequences and their occurrence across donors. An earlier analysis of about 620 of the donors applied high-throughput TCR beta sequencing to assess whether each TCR beta V gene segment acted as functional or pseudogenic. Donor age, sex, ethnicity and CMV serostatus were collected together with the repertoire data. Genome-wide SNP genotypes for about 55% of the roughly 670 donors were used in a later genetic analysis, which treated that subset as a discovery cohort. Every discovery cohort repertoire had been produced on one sequencing platform. HLA typing covered class I and class II loci at four-digit resolution. Typing coverage differed by locus: A, B, C, DRB1 and DQB1 were typed in roughly 620-640 donors, DQA1 in about 500, DPA1 in 606, and DPB1 in 450 to 480. Roughly five DR-DQ haplotypes were handled as single units for association and clustering, since linkage in the cohort was strong. Among roughly 400 genotyped donors of the cohort, an average of roughly 230,000 unique TCR beta nucleotide sequences was sequenced per donor, of which roughly 18% were non-productive.

In this sample, this clone turned up a few times. Its antigen has not been determined. Per-nucleotide qualities are absent, and no much larger clonotype sits a single base away. Preparation of the library involved the immunoSEQ multiplex PCR assay. A mixture of 60 forward primers for TCR Vbeta segments and 13 reverse primers for TCR Jbeta segments was used in the multiplex PCR. The CDR3 region of rearranged TCR beta genes was amplified from genomic DNA with a multiplex PCR assay. The amplified TCR beta libraries were sequenced on the Illumina HiSeq System as 87-base-pair reads. Processing in the source paper ran as follows. A later analysis tallied 75 million to 95 million unique TCR beta chains across the 666 repertoires, and some 12 million of those chains were shared by two or more donors. A nearest-neighbor algorithm error-corrected the raw reads and collapsed the reads into unique sequences, merging closely related sequences to remove PCR and sequencing errors. Alignment of CDR3 sequences to IMGT reference sequences was used to assign V, D and J gene segments. For a sequence to be retained, a match of at least six nucleotides was required to both a V gene segment and a J gene segment. Rearrangements were called productive when the CDR3 lacked stop codons and stayed in frame with V and J; all others were non-productive. Following IMGT convention, CDR3 was defined as the stretch from the second conserved V-encoded cysteine to the conserved J-encoded phenylalanine. In an earlier analysis of 550 to 650 of the donors, sequences lacking an unambiguous match to a single V gene segment were excluded. An earlier analysis of approximately 590 of the donors called V segments functional above 56.7% productive rearrangements and segregating when the between-donor standard deviation exceeded 5%. A statistical classification framework was built to diagnose cytomegalovirus status from the catalog of TCR beta chain sequences. In a later analysis, V and J genes were assigned by comparing TCR nucleotide sequences against IMGT/GENE-DB human TR gene sequences. Using the TCRdist pipeline, a later analysis assigned CDR3 sequences along with most-parsimonious VDJ recombination scenarios. A later analysis defined each TCR beta chain by its CDR3 amino acid sequence plus V-gene family, and excluded reads lacking a unique V-gene family. To address suspected cross-contamination and a sequencing artifact, a later analysis removed approximately 590 highly shared, low-generation-probability nucleotide sequences. In a later analysis, a clonal expansion index was calculated for each public chain from normalized within-repertoire ranks of inferred template counts. In a later analysis, generation probabilities were computed with a VDJ recombination model fitted to out-of-frame rearrangements, and the resulting probabilities were checked against IGoR. In a later analysis, TCR-TCR, TCR-HLA and TCR-CMV co-occurrence was scored with hypergeometric tests, and a repertoire-size bias correction was applied to TCR pairs. To estimate false discovery rates, a later analysis permuted the HLA or CMV assignments 20 times. A later analysis grouped co-occurring TCRs with DBSCAN, adding TCRdist sequence similarity when clustering within HLA-allele-positive subsets. Repertoires with fewer than 30,000 or more than 120,000 public chains, plus five repertoires with anomalous nucleotide sharing, were excluded from co-occurrence clustering. Imported from immuneACCESS, the table was reduced by TCRdb to in-frame sequences with V and J called. These copies leave out some clones; in studies compared against another copy, an unresolved V gene accounts for under half, and the cause of the remainder is not known. V, J and clone size are those of that table, while D and trimming were read from the DNA. Within this sample are approximately 180,000 clones, with approximately 80% of them counted one time only. The top ten clones comprise under 5% of the sample.

In total, fewer than 750 healthy bone marrow donors made up the cohort. All cohort members were sampled while nominally healthy, although unrecorded immune exposures were likely present. The donor was CMV seronegative and was included in the group of 352 seronegative cohort members. A peripheral blood sample was collected from each donor, and TCR beta sequencing was performed on peripheral blood mononuclear cells. The Qiagen DNeasy Blood Extraction Kit was used to extract genomic DNA from the blood cell samples. Results and caveats for the whole study, not just this receptor: Because some donors lacked HLA typing at each locus, the association tests relied only on the typed subset. In a later genetic analysis, fewer N-insertions in productive TCRs were reported among donors in an Asian-associated ancestry cluster than the roughly 700-donor mean. Three of the identified cytomegalovirus-associated TCR beta chains were confirmed in vitro to be specific for cytomegalovirus antigens. According to a later analysis, most CMV-associated TCR beta chains appeared to be HLA-restricted, and the HLA associations seemed to be driven largely by CMV exposure. A further reported finding was that TCR beta sequences accurately predicted the HLA-A and HLA-B alleles for most subjects in the first cohort. The authors suggested that the approach could potentially be generalized to other disease states and immunological phenotypes. A later analysis found that HLA-associated TCR beta chains were more clonally expanded and had lower generation probabilities than equally common non-associated chains. For the cohort, immune exposure information was limited to CMV serostatus. Roughly uniform sequencing depth across donors was assumed in presence/absence analyses, although this assumption may not hold. When HLA alleles, especially DR and DQ, strongly co-occurred, attributing TCR associations to individual alleles was difficult. Most TCR sequences were observed very rarely across donors, whereas some public TCRs were present in many individuals. The earlier analysis of approximately 540 of the donors excluded around 17 rarely observed V segments, including chromosome 9 orphons, because counts were too low. The classifier was reported to diagnose cytomegalovirus status with high specificity and sensitivity in both the original and validation cohorts. V-gene and J-gene trimming of TCR beta chains was associated with a missense DCLRE1C variant in a later genetic analysis, and the association was replicated in an independent cohort. Only TCR beta chains were sequenced in this cohort, and the absence of alpha or paired-chain data limited detectable features. Correlated functional status among segregating V segments might reflect linkage disequilibrium, but an unknown experimental factor could not be ruled out. Several of the top co-occurrence clusters appeared to be linked to parvovirus B19, influenza, CMV and Epstein-Barr virus, according to a later analysis. Specific HLA alleles were associated with 15,000 to 20,000 TCR beta sequences at a false discovery rate of 0.05 in a later analysis. In a later analysis, the rate of TCR association differed among HLA loci, with DRB1 alleles having the most associated TCRs and HLA-C alleles having the fewest. The study listed 150 to 200 TCR beta chains as associated with cytomegalovirus. Some IMGT-functional V segments, including TRBV6-2 and TRBV6-3, could not be told apart with the 87-base-pair reads, so those segments were excluded. A group of highly shared sequence variants was considered likely to be a technical artifact of the sequencing pipeline. An earlier analysis of approximately 540 of the donors showed that most TCR beta V segments appeared in productive rearrangements either about 90% or about 30% of the time, which broadly matched IMGT annotations.

CDR1 and CDR2 are read off the germline V gene as SNHLY and FYNNEI. V drops 3 bases and J drops 5 bases, leaving 10 bases in between. The CDR3 sequence holds 13 residues, the cysteine and phenylalanine included. The read is trimmed to its CDR3 DNA, 39 bases read in frame from base 1. Sequences were obtained from PBMCs. This sequence uses TRBV2 and TRBJ1-1; the D gene assignment is ambiguous. The TCR comes from a man aged 18 to 30 in good health and CMV-seronegative. The CDR3 in this case is CASSDQTGTEAFF. The nucleotides are TGTGCCAGCAGTGATCAGACGGGAACTGAAGCTTTCTTT.